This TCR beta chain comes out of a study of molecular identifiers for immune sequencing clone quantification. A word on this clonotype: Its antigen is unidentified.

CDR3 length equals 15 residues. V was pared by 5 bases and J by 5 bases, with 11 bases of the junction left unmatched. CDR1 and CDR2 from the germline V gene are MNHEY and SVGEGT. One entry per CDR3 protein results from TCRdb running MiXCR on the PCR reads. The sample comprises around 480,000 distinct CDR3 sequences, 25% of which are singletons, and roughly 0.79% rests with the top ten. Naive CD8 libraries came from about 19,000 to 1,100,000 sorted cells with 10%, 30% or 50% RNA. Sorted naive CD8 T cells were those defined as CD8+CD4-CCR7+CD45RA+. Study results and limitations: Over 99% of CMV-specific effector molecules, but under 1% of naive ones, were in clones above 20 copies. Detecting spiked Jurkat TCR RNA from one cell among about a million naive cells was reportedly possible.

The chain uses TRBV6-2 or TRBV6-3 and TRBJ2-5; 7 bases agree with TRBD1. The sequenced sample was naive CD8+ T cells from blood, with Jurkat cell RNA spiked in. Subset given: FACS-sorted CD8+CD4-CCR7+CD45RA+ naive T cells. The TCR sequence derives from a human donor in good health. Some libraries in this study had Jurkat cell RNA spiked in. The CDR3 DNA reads TGTGCCAGCAGTCCCTGGGACAGTTCGTTGGAGACCCAGTACTTC. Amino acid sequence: CASSPWDSSLETQYF.